This T cell receptor (beta chain) is from a study of cytomegalovirus exposure and HLA in healthy donors. Study-level results: Reported performance of the classifier showed diagnosis of cytomegalovirus status with high specificity and sensitivity.

Repertoires were generated with immunoSEQ multiplex PCR, while TCRdb's copy carries only in-frame clones and drops some. The sample yields roughly 130,000 clones, roughly nine tenths seen once. The donors belonged to the roughly 110-subject validation cohort, separate from the approximately 700-subject first cohort. Per the germline V gene, CDR1 is LNHDA and CDR2 is SQIVND (reference sequence). The CDR3 consists of 17 residues. V shed 1 base, J shed 7 bases, and the junction held 10 bases outside the gene matches. This clone was recorded only once. Antigen unknown. What was sequenced was PBMCs. This TCR was recovered from a man aged 18 to 30 in good health and CMV-seronegative. The V gene is TRBV19, the J gene TRBJ2-1, with TRBD2 identical over 10 bases. For the CDR3, the DNA is TGTGCCAGTAGTATAGTACGACAGCGGGGGGGCCTGAATGAGCAGTTCTTC. This translates into CASSIVRQRGGLNEQFF.